The 31 T cell receptor beta chains reported below all come from one sample, sequenced in a study of blood T cells in healthy people across ages. Sample-barcoded 5' priming and a J-beta primer mix drove a second PCR of 7 to 11 cycles. TCRdb re-analysed the 5' RACE reads in MiXCR, keeping a single row per CDR3 protein. Of hundreds of thousands of distinct CDR3 sequences in the sample, around 30% were seen once. Sequenced material: blood. The source of these receptors is a woman over 75 in good health.

To note about this clonotype: It may be a read error: a sequence one base away is much more abundant. V gene TRBV24-1 combines with J gene TRBJ2-3; D unclear. The CDR3 has 14 residues. Germline assignment: CDR1 KGHDR and CDR2 SFDVKD. DNA of the CDR3: TGTACCACCAGTGATTTCCGAGGCAGAGATACGCAGTATTTT. Translated: CTTSDFRGRDTQYF.

At least ten counts were recorded for this clonotype. The chain employs TRBV7-9 and TRBJ2-7; D perhaps matches TRBD1 (5 bases). Per germline, CDR1 SEHNR and CDR2 FQNEAQ (reference sequence). This CDR3 region has 14 residues. Between the trimmed V and J ends, which lost 6 bases and 1 base, there was a span of 13 bases. The CDR3 nucleotides read TGTGCCAGCAGTCATGACAGACAGTCCTACGAGCAGTACTTC. Its protein product is CASSHDRQSYEQYF.

This clonotype was found many times. V is TRBV29-1 and J is TRBJ2-1; D remains unclear. This CDR3 is 12 amino acids long. Germline loops: CDR1 SQVTM, CDR2 ANQGSEA. V dropped 3 bases and J dropped 6 bases, with 9 bases sitting between them. The CDR3 sequence: CSVDFGPNEQFF. For the CDR3, the DNA is TGCAGCGTTGATTTCGGGCCCAATGAGCAGTTCTTC.

This CDR3 reads CANSASGGTDTQYF. DNA for the CDR3: TGTGCCAACTCCGCGTCGGGGGGCACAGATACGCAGTATTTT. This chain connects TRBV6-6 to TRBJ2-3; maybe TRBD2 (6 bases). Germline CDR1 MNHNY, CDR2 SVGAGI (reference sequence). V lost 10 bases and J lost 1, with 15 bases in between. There are 14 residues in the CDR3.

This sequence joins TRBV21-1 and TRBJ2-1; TRBD2, as called in the table, went unchecked against the DNA. TRBV21-1 is a documented pseudogene. This CDR3 is built from 16 residues. The CDR3 here is CASTVLRAGGYNEQFF. The CDR3 DNA sequence: TGTGCCAGCACGGTTTTACGAGCGGGGGGTTACAATGAGCAGTTCTTC.

Comment on this clonotype: Likely a read error: the CDR3 ends without its conserved phenylalanine or tryptophan. This chain links TRBV19 with TRBJ2-1; no clear D gene. The CDR3 has 12 amino acids. Germline V gene data show CDR1 as LNHDA and CDR2 as SQIVND (reference sequence). Trimming cost V 2 bases and J 6 bases, with 5 bases left between them. DNA of the CDR3: TGTGCCAGTAGTATAAAGGGCAATGAGCAGTTCGTC. Its protein product is CASSIKGNEQFV.

With regard to this clonotype: A much bigger clone sits one base away, suggesting this may be a read error. The chain carries TRBV3-1 and TRBJ2-3, with D uncertain. Looked up from germline, CDR1 is LGHDT and CDR2 is YNNKEL (reference sequence). The CDR3 covers 16 residues. The chain's CDR3 is CASCQKWASSTDTQYF. CDR3 DNA sequence: TGTGCCAGCTGCCAAAAATGGGCGTCCAGCACAGATACGCAGTATTTT.

The CDR3 region is CASTPGLAGPADTQYF. CDR3 nucleotides: TGTGCCAGCACTCCGGGACTAGCGGGGCCCGCAGATACGCAGTATTTT. The J gene is TRBJ2-3, the V gene TRBV12-3 or TRBV12-4; 13 bases fit TRBD2. Trimming removed 7 bases from V and 4 bases from J; junction bases left unmatched: 8. The CDR3 contains 16 residues.

Regarding this clonotype: The junction departs from the called germline gene at one end, perhaps through a read error. The chain carries TRBV27 and TRBJ2-6; TRBD1 is a possible D gene (5 bases). In germline, CDR1 is MNHEY, CDR2 SMNVEV (reference sequence). The CDR3 runs to 13 residues. This chain's CDR3 is CASTRSGANVLTF. CDR3 bases: TGTGCCAGCACTCGCTCTGGGGCCAATGTCCTGACTTTC.

The chain combines TRBV5-1 with TRBJ2-7; possibly TRBD1 or TRBD2 for D (5 bases each). This CDR3 is built from 14 residues. V was shortened by 0 bases and J by 5 bases, with 12 bases between the two germline ends. The germline gives CDR1 SGHRS, CDR2 YFSETQ. For the CDR3, the DNA is TGCGCCAGCAGCTTGGGGGACGGGTATGACGAGCAGTACTTC. This encodes CASSLGDGYDEQYF. The full variable domain, rest sourced from reference TRBV5-1 and TRBJ2-7, is KAGVTQTPRYLIKTRGQQVTLSCSPISGHRSVSWYQQTPGQGLQFLFEYFSETQRNKGNFPGRFSGRQFSNSRSEMNVSTLELGDSALYLCASSLGDGYDEQYFGPGTRLTVT.

This clonotype was observed at least ten times. The rearrangement joins TRBV20-1 to TRBJ2-7, with 11 bases that match TRBD1. This CDR3 has 17 amino acids. CDR1 is DFQATT and CDR2 is SNEGSKA in the germline V gene (reference sequence). V shed 1 base and J 6 bases; nucleotides not matched to a gene: 14. Written as DNA, the CDR3 is TGCAGTGCTAGAGTTCGCACCCCCACCGGGACAGGGGGCGAGCAGTACTTC. Translating it yields CSARVRTPTGTGGEQYF.

In the case of this clonotype: At one of its ends the junction is not consistent with the germline gene, which may arise from a read error. The V and J genes are TRBV7-9 and TRBJ1-4; D is uncertain. The CDR3 runs 15 residues. The germline gives CDR1 SEHNR, CDR2 FQNEAQ (reference sequence). This chain's CDR3 is CASSPLAATNEELFF. CDR3 nucleotide sequence: TGTGCCAGCAGCCCCCTCGCAGCAACTAATGAAGAACTGTTTTTT.

This clonotype came up many times. The chain employs TRBV7-8 and TRBJ2-3, with 8 positions matching TRBD2. This CDR3 has 15 residues. Germline V lookup: CDR1 SGHVS, CDR2 FQNEAQ. V shed 3 bases, J shed 4 bases, and the junction held 6 bases outside the gene matches. CDR3 loop: CASSFTGGASDTQYF. The CDR3 coding sequence is TGTGCCAGCAGCTTCACCGGGGGGGCGTCAGATACGCAGTATTTT. Variable domain in full (rest from reference TRBV7-8 and TRBJ2-3): GAGVSQSPRYKVAKRGQDVALRCDPISGHVSLFWYQQALGQGPEFLTYFQNEAQLDKSGLPSDRFFAERPEGSVSTLKIQRTQQEDSAVYLCASSFTGGASDTQYFGPGTRLTVL.

As concerns this clonotype: A read error may account for a junction end that differs from germline. This chain uses TRBV7-2 with TRBJ2-5, with D possibly matching TRBD1 (5 bases). The germline V gene encodes CDR1 SGHTA and CDR2 FQGNSA. CDR3 length equals 14 residues. The CDR3 reads CASSLGVQRETQYF. CDR3 bases: TGTGCCAGTAGCTTAGGGGTCCAGAGAGAGACCCAGTACTTC.

The sample holds many counts of this clonotype. The V and J genes are TRBV7-2 and TRBJ2-5, with TRBD2 matching over 12 bases. The CDR3 loop spans 15 amino acids. Germline V gene lookup returns CDR1 SGHTA and CDR2 FQGNSA. With 8 bases clipped from V and 5 bases from J, the junction kept 9 bases outside the gene matches. The chain's CDR3 is CASGLAGGPFETQYF. DNA for the CDR3: TGTGCCAGCGGTCTAGCGGGGGGGCCATTTGAGACCCAGTACTTC.

Ten or more counts support this clonotype. The rearrangement joins TRBV20-1 to TRBJ2-3, with a tentative D call TRBD2 (5 bases). The ends were cut back, 1 base at V and 0 bases at J, with 11 bases in the middle. The germline V gene has CDR1 DFQATT and CDR2 SNEGSKA (reference sequence). This CDR3 region has 15 residues. CDR3 in amino acids: CSARVQRVSTDTQYF. The CDR3 coding sequence is TGCAGTGCTAGAGTTCAGAGGGTTAGCACAGATACGCAGTATTTT.

This clonotype turned up a few times. The genes are TRBV20-1 and TRBJ1-2; TRBD1 agrees at 12 bases. Germline trimming cut 5 bases from V and 6 bases from J; bases unmatched to any gene: 13. Germline CDR1 DFQATT, CDR2 SNEGSKA (reference sequence). The CDR3 runs to 16 residues. The CDR3 here is CSAGFWGDRGQDGYTF. Written as DNA, the CDR3 is TGCAGTGCTGGATTCTGGGGGGACAGGGGGCAGGATGGCTACACCTTC.

This clonotype has a handful of counts. This sequence may be a read error, since a much larger clone differs from it by one base. This rearrangement joins TRBV12-3 or TRBV12-4 to TRBJ2-3; 14 nucleotides align to TRBD2. This CDR3 has 15 amino acids. The CDR3 region has the DNA TGTGCCAGCAGCTGGACTAGCGGGGGGACAGATGCGCAGTATTTT. It translates to CASSWTSGGTDAQYF.

V and J are TRBV7-9 and TRBJ1-5; D remains ambiguous. Germline V lookup: CDR1 SEHNR, CDR2 FQNEAQ (reference sequence). This CDR3 contains 12 residues. V lost 5 bases and J lost 5, with 7 bases in between. For the CDR3, the DNA is TGTGCCAGCAGCGATGACCATCAGCCCCAGCATTTT. Its protein is CASSDDHQPQHF.

J is TRBJ1-4 and V is TRBV5-1, with D perhaps matching TRBD1 (5 bases). The germline V gene has CDR1 SGHRS and CDR2 YFSETQ. V lost 4 bases to trimming and J lost 7 bases, with 17 bases between them. The CDR3 contains 15 residues. In DNA form, the CDR3 reads TGCGCCAGCAGCCGGGGCGCTCCATGGGGTGAAAAACTGTTTTTT. This gives the protein CASSRGAPWGEKLFF.

This clonotype was seen at least ten times. The chain links TRBV9 to TRBJ2-7; tentative D call: TRBD1 (6 bases). V lost 0 bases to trimming and J lost 0 bases, with 10 bases between them. CDR1 is SGDLS, CDR2 YYNGEE, per germline. The CDR3 extends over 15 amino acids. The DNA for the CDR3 is TGTGCCAGCAGCGTAGGACAGGCTACCTCCTACGAGCAGTACTTC. Its translation is CASSVGQATSYEQYF.

This clonotype was found a few times. The chain links TRBV18 to TRBJ2-1; the D call may be TRBD1 or TRBD2 (5 bases each). V was cut by 2 bases and J by 4 bases, with 9 bases left in between. The CDR3 consists of 14 residues. Germline V gene lookup returns CDR1 KGHSH and CDR2 LQKENI. The CDR3 DNA is TGTGCCAGCTCACCAGAGGGGATATACAATGAGCAGTTCTTC. Encoded protein: CASSPEGIYNEQFF.

The gene calls are TRBV6-1 and TRBJ2-2, with D possibly TRBD1 on 6 matching bases. From germline, CDR1 is MNHNS and CDR2 SASEGT. This CDR3 is 14 amino acids long. V was cut by 10 bases and J by 1 base, with 13 bases left in between. The DNA for the CDR3 is TGTGCCACCGGGACAACCGAGAACACCGGGGAGCTGTTTTTT. It codes for CATGTTENTGELFF.

This clonotype was detected only a few times. A read error may account for a junction end that differs from germline. The genes are TRBV6-6 and TRBJ2-3; 10 bases fit TRBD1. Germline values: CDR1 MNHNY, CDR2 SVGAGI (reference sequence). The CDR3 sequence is 17 residues long. CDR3 region: CTSKDRGREVGTDTQYF. The CDR3 region has the DNA TGTACCAGCAAAGACAGGGGGCGCGAAGTCGGCACAGATACGCAGTATTTT.

The chain recombines TRBV27 with TRBJ2-1, with D maybe TRBD2 (5 bases). CDR1 is MNHEY, CDR2 SMNVEV, per germline (reference sequence). The CDR3 has 14 residues. V shed 11 bases and J shed 0 bases, with 14 bases lying between them. CDR3 sequence reads: CAVRRRASYNEQFF. DNA for the CDR3: TGTGCCGTCCGACGGCGGGCCTCCTACAATGAGCAGTTCTTC.

This clonotype was seen at least ten times. V gene TRBV7-2 combines with J gene TRBJ1-4, with 8 bases matching TRBD1. Germline assignment: CDR1 SGHTA and CDR2 FQGNSA. This CDR3 has 14 amino acids. J gave up 4 bases and V 5 bases, and 3 bases lay outside the gene matches. CDR3 sequence (DNA): TGTGCCAGCAGCCTGACAGGGGTTAATGAAAAACTGTTTTTT. This sequence encodes CASSLTGVNEKLFF.

This clonotype came up many times. This chain uses TRBV20-1 with TRBJ1-2; D gene uncertain. Trimming shortened V by 1 base and J by 8 bases, and 23 bases separated the two germline ends. CDR3 length: 16 amino acids. Germline CDR1 and CDR2: DFQATT and SNEGSKA (reference sequence). The CDR3 spells CSARGARRIVTAGYTF. CDR3 DNA sequence: TGCAGTGCTAGAGGCGCCAGGCGAATTGTAACAGCCGGCTACACCTTC.

This chain links TRBV3-1 with TRBJ1-2, with D perhaps matching TRBD1 (6 bases). V was shortened by 5 bases and J by 6 bases, with 31 bases between the two germline ends. The CDR3 sequence is 19 residues long. CDR1 is LGHDT and CDR2 is YNNKEL in the germline V gene (reference sequence). The CDR3 reads CASSSRDPLQGRQPNGYTF. CDR3 nucleotide sequence: TGTGCCAGCAGCTCCCGAGATCCTTTACAGGGAAGGCAACCGAATGGCTACACCTTC. The full variable domain, rest sourced from reference TRBV3-1 and TRBJ1-2, is DTAVSQTPKYLVTQMGNDKSIKCEQNLGHDTMYWYKQDSKKFLKIMFSYNNKELIINETVPNRFSPKSPDKAHLNLHINSLELGDSAVYFCASSSRDPLQGRQPNGYTFGSGTRLTVV.

This clonotype was seen at least ten times. The CDR3 spells CASSLMRTTDTQYF. CDR3 DNA sequence: TGTGCCAGCAGCTTAATGCGTACCACAGATACGCAGTATTTT. The chain is built from TRBV7-2 and TRBJ2-3, with D uncertain. The length of the CDR3 is 14 residues. The V end was cut by 2 bases, the J end by 2 bases, with 8 bases between. Germline CDR1 reads SGHTA; CDR2 reads FQGNSA.

The sample holds many counts of this clonotype. V and J are TRBV20-1 and TRBJ1-5; possibly TRBD1 for D (5 bases). In germline, CDR1 is DFQATT, CDR2 SNEGSKA (reference sequence). CDR3 length: 14 residues. Trimming stripped 7 bases from V and 1 base from J, with 14 bases between. The CDR3, as DNA: TGCAGTGTCCCTATTCGGGGCAGCAATCAGCCCCAGCATTTT. Its translation is CSVPIRGSNQPQHF.

The CDR3 loop reads CSARSGGTGSNQPQHF. CDR3 coding DNA: TGCAGTGCTAGGTCGGGGGGGACTGGTAGCAATCAGCCCCAGCATTTT. The chain links TRBV20-1 to TRBJ1-5; maybe TRBD1 (5 bases). The ends were cut back, 3 bases at V and 0 bases at J, with 15 bases in the middle. CDR3 length: 16 amino acids. Germline V gene data show CDR1 as DFQATT and CDR2 as SNEGSKA (reference sequence).